The T cell receptor beta chain under discussion was sequenced for a study of CXCR3-negative and CXCR3-positive naive CD8 T cells. 5' RACE with UMI labels generated the TRB cDNA libraries. From the 5' RACE reads, TCRdb lists one entry per CDR3 protein and no DNA. Its clone listing holds 7,500 to 8,500 distinct CDR3 sequences. Note on this clonotype: The antigen is undetermined.

Naive cells were sorted as CD45RO-, CCR7+, CD27+ and CD95-. The CDR3 totals 11 residues. Germline loops: CDR1 DFQATT, CDR2 SNEGSKA (reference sequence). Findings and limits, study-wide: The study found CXCR3 expression partially decreased after cryopreservation and ran most assays on fresh PBMCs. CXCR3-positive naive cells carried more hydrophobic TRB CDR3s than CXCR3-negative naive cells did. The TRBV-TRBJ usage of naive CXCR3-negative and CXCR3-positive cells was similar, but that of memory cells differed.

Sequenced sample: naive CXCR3+ CD8+ T cells from blood. Subset described: CD45RO-CCR7+CD27+CD95- naive CD8+ T cells expressing CXCR3 (TNR3+). The chain has TRBV20-1 and TRBJ1-2. The sequence was obtained from a human donor in good health. Some clones in this sample may be carry-over from other donors' samples. This CDR3 reads CSARENYGYTF.